The T cell receptor beta chain under discussion was sequenced for a study of shared clonotypes between healthy human individuals. Study outcomes and limitations: Memory subsets generally showed smaller estimated richness than naive subsets did. Some clonotypes were shared by all four sorted-subset donors, while others were not shared. The non-shared ones had lower generation probabilities than the shared ones.

Some clones are missing from TCRdb's copy, which holds only in-frame ones; the method was immunoSEQ multiplex PCR. The repertoire has 950,000 to 1,300,000 clones, about 75% of them found once; the top ten carry around 1.5%. With regard to this clone: Its specificity is unknown.

Deletions cut 5 bases from V and 1 base from J, with 11 bases between. This CDR3 has 14 residues. Germline CDR1 and CDR2: SNHLY and FYNNEI. The receptor's source is a man younger than 30 in good health. The gene calls are TRBV2 and TRBJ1-1, with D unresolved. Sequencing was performed on memory CD4+ T cells sorted from blood. Noted subset: CD45RA-negative fraction. CDR3 sequence reads: CASSPQVGNTEAFF. The CDR3 bases are TGTGCCAGCAGTCCTCAAGTAGGGAACACTGAAGCTTTCTTT.